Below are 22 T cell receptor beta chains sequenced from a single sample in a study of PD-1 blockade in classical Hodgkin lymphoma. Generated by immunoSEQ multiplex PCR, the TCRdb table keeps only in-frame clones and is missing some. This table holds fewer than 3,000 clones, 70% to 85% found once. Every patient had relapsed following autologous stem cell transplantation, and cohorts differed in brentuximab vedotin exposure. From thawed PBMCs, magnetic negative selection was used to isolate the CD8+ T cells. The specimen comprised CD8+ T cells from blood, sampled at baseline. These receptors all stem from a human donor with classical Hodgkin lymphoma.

This CDR3 is CASSVTGGSETQYF. In DNA, the CDR3 is TGTGCCAGCAGCGTCACAGGGGGCTCGGAGACCCAGTACTTC. The chain joins TRBV9 to TRBJ2-5; 9 positions match TRBD1. The CDR3 covers 14 residues. The V segment lost 2 bases and the J segment 5 bases; nucleotides outside the gene matches: 4. Per germline, CDR1 SGDLS and CDR2 YYNGEE.

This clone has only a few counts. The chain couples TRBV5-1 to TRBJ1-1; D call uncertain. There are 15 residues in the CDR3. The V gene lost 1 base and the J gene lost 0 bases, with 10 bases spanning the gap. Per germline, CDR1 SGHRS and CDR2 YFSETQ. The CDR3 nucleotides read TGCGCCAGCAGCTTGTATGATTACATGAACACTGAAGCTTTCTTT. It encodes CASSLYDYMNTEAFF.

The CDR3 here is CASSPGTGGLNTEAFF. The CDR3 bases are TGTGCCAGCAGCCCCGGGACAGGGGGGTTAAACACTGAAGCTTTCTTT. The chain is built from TRBV5-8 and TRBJ1-1, with TRBD1 identical over 11 bases. CDR1 SGHTS and CDR2 YDEGEE come from the germline V gene. Unmatched junction bases numbered 7, after V lost 4 bases and J lost 2 bases. This CDR3 is 16 amino acids long.

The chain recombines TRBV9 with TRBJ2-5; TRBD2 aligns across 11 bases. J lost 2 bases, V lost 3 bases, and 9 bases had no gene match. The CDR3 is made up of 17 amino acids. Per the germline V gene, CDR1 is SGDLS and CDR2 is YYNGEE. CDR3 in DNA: TGTGCCAGCAGCGCATACCTGGGACTAGCGGATCAAGAGACCCAGTACTTC. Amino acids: CASSAYLGLADQETQYF.

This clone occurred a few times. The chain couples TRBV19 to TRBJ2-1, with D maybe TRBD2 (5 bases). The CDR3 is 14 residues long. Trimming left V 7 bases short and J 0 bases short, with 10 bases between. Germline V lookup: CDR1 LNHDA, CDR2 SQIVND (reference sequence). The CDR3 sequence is CASTSGSSYNEQFF. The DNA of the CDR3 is TGTGCCAGTACCTCGGGAAGCTCCTACAATGAGCAGTTCTTC. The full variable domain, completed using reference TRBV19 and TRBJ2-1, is DGGITQSPKYLFRKEGQNVTLSCEQNLNHDAMYWYRQDPGQGLRLIYYSQIVNDFQKGDIAEGYSVSREKKESFPLTVTSAQKNPTAFYLCASTSGSSYNEQFFGPGTRLTVL.

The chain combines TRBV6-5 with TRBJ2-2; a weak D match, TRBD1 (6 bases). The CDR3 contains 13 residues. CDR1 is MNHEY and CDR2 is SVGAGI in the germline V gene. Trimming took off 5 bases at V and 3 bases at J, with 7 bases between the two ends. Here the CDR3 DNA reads TGTGCCAGCAGTAACAGGGACACCGGGGAGCTGTTTTTT. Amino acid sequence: CASSNRDTGELFF.

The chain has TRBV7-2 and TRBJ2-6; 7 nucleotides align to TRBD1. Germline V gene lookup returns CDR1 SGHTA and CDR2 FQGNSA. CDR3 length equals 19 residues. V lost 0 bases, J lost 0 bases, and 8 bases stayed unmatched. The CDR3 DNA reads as TGTGCCAGCAGCTTAGCCCCGTGGACAGGTAGCTCTGGGGCCAACGTCCTGACTTTC. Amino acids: CASSLAPWTGSSGANVLTF.

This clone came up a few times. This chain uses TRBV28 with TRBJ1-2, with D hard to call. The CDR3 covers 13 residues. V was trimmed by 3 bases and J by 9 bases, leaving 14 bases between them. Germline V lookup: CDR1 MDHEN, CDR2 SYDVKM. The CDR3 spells CASSFRWGERYTF. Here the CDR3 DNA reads TGTGCCAGCAGTTTTCGATGGGGTGAGCGCTACACCTTC.

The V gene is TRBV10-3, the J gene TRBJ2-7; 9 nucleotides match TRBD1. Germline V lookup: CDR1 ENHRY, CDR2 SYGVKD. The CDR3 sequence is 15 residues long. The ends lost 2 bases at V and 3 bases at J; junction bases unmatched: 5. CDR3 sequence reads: CAISEPGTGIYEQYF. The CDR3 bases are TGTGCCATCAGTGAGCCCGGGACAGGGATCTACGAGCAGTACTTC.

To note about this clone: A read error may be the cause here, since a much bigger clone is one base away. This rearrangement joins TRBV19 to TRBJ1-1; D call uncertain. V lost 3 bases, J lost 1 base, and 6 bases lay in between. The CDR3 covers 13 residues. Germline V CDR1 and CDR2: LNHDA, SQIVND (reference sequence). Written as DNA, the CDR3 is TGTGCCAGTAGTATGACCTCGAACACTGAAGCTTTCTTT. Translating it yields CASSMTSNTEAFF.

The CDR3 DNA follows: TGTGCCAGCAGTGGAGATAACTACGAGCAGTACTTC. Its translation is CASSGDNYEQYF. The J gene is TRBJ2-7, the V gene TRBV2, with no clear D. V lost 4 bases to trimming and J lost 3 bases, with 7 bases between them. Looked up from germline, CDR1 is SNHLY and CDR2 is FYNNEI. This CDR3 region has 12 residues. Together with reference TRBV2 and TRBJ2-7, the CDR3 gives the full variable domain: EPEVTQTPSHQVTQMGQEVILRCVPISNHLYFYWYRQILGQKVEFLVSFYNNEISEKSEIFDDQFSVERPDGSNFTLKIRSTKLEDSAMYFCASSGDNYEQYFGPGTRLTVT.

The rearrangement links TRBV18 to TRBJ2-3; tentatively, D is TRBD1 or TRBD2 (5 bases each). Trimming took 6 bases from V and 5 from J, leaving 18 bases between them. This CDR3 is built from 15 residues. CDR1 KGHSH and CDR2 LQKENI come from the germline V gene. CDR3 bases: TGTGCCAGCTCTCTGACGCGAGGGGACGGAGATACGCAGTATTTT. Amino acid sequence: CASSLTRGDGDTQYF.

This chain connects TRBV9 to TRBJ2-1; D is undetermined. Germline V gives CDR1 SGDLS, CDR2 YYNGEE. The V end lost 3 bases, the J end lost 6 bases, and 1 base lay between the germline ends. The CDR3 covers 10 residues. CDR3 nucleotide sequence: TGTGCCAGCAGCGGCAATGAGCAGTTCTTC. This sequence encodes CASSGNEQFF.

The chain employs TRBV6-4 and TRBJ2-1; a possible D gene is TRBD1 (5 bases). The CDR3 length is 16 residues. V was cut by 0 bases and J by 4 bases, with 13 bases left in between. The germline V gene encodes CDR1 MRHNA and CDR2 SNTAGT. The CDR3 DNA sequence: TGTGCCAGCAGTGACTCAGGAATAGGGGAATACAATGAGCAGTTCTTC. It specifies CASSDSGIGEYNEQFF.

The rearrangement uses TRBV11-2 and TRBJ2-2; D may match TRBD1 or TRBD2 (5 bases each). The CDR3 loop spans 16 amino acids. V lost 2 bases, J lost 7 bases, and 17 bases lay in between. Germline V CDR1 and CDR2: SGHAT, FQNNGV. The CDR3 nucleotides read TGTGCCAGCAGCTTACGGGGCAGGATGGAAAACGGGGAGCTGTTTTTT. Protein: CASSLRGRMENGELFF.

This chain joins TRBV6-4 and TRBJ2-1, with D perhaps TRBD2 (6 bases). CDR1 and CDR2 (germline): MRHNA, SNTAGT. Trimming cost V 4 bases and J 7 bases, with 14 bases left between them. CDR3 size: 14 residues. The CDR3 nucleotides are TGTGCCAGCAGTGTCAGTCGGGAGTGGAATGAGCAGTTCTTC. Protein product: CASSVSREWNEQFF.

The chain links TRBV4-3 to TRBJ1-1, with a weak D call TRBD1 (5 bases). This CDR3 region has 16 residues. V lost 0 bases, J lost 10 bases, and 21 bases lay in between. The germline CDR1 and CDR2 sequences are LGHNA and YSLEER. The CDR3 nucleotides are TGCGCCAGCAGCCAAGATGTACCGTCACAGGAGTTTCTAGCTTTCTTT. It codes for CASSQDVPSQEFLAFF.

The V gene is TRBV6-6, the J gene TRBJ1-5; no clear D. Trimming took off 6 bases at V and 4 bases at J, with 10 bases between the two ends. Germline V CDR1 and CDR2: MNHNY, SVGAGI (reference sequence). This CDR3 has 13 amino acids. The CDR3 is CASRVNGNQPQHF. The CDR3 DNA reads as TGTGCCAGCAGAGTAAATGGGAATCAGCCCCAGCATTTT.

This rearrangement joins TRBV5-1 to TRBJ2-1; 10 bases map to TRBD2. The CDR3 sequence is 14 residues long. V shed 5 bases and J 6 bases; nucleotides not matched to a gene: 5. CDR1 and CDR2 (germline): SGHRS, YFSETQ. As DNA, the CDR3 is TGCGCCAGCAGGACTTCTAGCGGGAGCAATGAGCAGTTCTTC. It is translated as CASRTSSGSNEQFF. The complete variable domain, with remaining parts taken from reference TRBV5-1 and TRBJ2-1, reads KAGVTQTPRYLIKTRGQQVTLSCSPISGHRSVSWYQQTPGQGLQFLFEYFSETQRNKGNFPGRFSGRQFSNSRSEMNVSTLELGDSALYLCASRTSSGSNEQFFGPGTRLTVL.

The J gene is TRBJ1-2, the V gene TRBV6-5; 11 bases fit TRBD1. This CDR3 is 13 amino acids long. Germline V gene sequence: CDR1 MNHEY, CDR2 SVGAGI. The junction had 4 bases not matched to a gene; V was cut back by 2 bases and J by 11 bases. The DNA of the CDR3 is TGTGCCAGCAGTTACCGGGACAGGGGGAGGTACACCTTC. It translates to CASSYRDRGRYTF.

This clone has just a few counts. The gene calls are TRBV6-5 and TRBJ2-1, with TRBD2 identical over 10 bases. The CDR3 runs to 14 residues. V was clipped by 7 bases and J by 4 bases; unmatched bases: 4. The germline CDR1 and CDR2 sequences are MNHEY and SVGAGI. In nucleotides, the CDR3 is TGTGCCAGCACCCTACTAGCGGGATACAATGAGCAGTTCTTC. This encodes CASTLLAGYNEQFF.

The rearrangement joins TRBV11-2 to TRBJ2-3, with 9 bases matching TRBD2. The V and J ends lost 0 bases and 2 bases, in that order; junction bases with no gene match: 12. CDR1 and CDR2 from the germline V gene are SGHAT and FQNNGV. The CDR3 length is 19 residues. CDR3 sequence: CASSLEVGGPSGITDTQYF. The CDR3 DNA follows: TGTGCCAGCAGCTTAGAAGTTGGGGGGCCTAGCGGGATCACAGATACGCAGTATTTT. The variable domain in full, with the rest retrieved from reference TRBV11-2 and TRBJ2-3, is EAGVAQSPRYKIIEKRQSVAFWCNPISGHATLYWYQQILGQGPKLLIQFQNNGVVDDSQLPKDRFSAERLKGVDSTLKIQPAKLEDSAVYLCASSLEVGGPSGITDTQYFGPGTRLTVL.